This note documents a single T cell receptor (beta chain) sequence. V was shortened by 0 bases and J by 2 bases, with 14 bases between the two germline ends. The CDR3 runs 16 residues. Germline loops: CDR1 SGHDT, CDR2 YYEEEE. The sample is drawn from a study of cytomegalovirus exposure and HLA in healthy donors. Use of 60 Vbeta and 13 Jbeta primers characterized the PCR. The assay was immunoSEQ multiplex PCR, and TCRdb's table has in-frame clones only and misses some. The sample contains 70,000 to 95,000 clones, around two thirds of which appear only once. This receptor was obtained from a woman in her 30s in good health and CMV-seropositive. The gene calls are TRBV5-6 and TRBJ1-2; no clear D gene. The sample was PBMCs. CDR3 in amino acids: CASSLGSGLGNYGYTF. CDR3 coding DNA: TGTGCCAGCAGCTTGGGGTCGGGGTTAGGGAACTATGGCTACACCTTC.